This TCR beta chain was profiled in a study of patients and donors after allogeneic stem cell transplantation. In TCRdb, the RT-PCR reads were re-called with MiXCR into one record per CDR3 protein. Among hundreds of thousands of distinct CDR3 sequences, around an eighth were seen once, and the ten largest hold roughly 11%. This clonotype was seen many times. The CDR3 spans 13 residues. CDR1 is DFQATT and CDR2 is SNEGSKA in the germline V gene (reference sequence). V lost 6 bases to trimming and J lost 7 bases; unmatched junction nucleotides: 8. The TCR comes from a human donor who was either an allogeneic HSCT recipient or a stem cell or donor lymphocyte infusion donor (not recorded which). It is not recorded whose cells these are; they may come from a transplant donor. The chain recombines TRBV20-1 with TRBJ2-1; TRBD1 matches 8 bases. Sequencing used blood, either unsorted or a sorted T cell fraction (not recorded which). The CDR3 DNA is TGCAGTGCACCGACAGGGGCCATGAATGAGCAGTTCTTC. This gives the protein CSAPTGAMNEQFF.